These 23 T cell receptor beta chains originate from one sample sequenced in a study of T cell changes during pregnancy in multiple sclerosis. Data came from immunoSEQ multiplex PCR; TCRdb stores just in-frame clones and leaves some out. The profile shows some 59,000 clones, about 90% of them singletons. The specimen comprised peripheral blood, sampled in the third trimester of pregnancy. The origin of the receptors is a female donor in good health, enrolled as a control in a pregnancy study.

The chain uses TRBV7-2 and TRBJ1-2; no definite D call. CDR3 length: 13 amino acids. V lost 0 bases and J lost 8, with 10 bases in between. Germline V gene lookup returns CDR1 SGHTA and CDR2 FQGNSA. The CDR3 DNA reads TGTGCCAGCAGCTTAGCCCCGGGGAGGGGCTACACCTTC. This codes for CASSLAPGRGYTF.

J is TRBJ2-6 and V is TRBV5-6, with unresolved D. The CDR3 spans 15 residues. Germline assignment: CDR1 SGHDT and CDR2 YYEEEE. V shed 6 bases and J shed 0 bases, with 10 bases lying between them. CDR3: CASNTFISGANVLTF. CDR3 DNA: TGTGCCAGCAACACGTTTATCTCTGGGGCCAACGTCCTGACTTTC.

This sequence joins TRBV28 and TRBJ1-4; D is ambiguous. Trimming stripped 6 bases from V and 0 bases from J, with 8 bases between. Germline CDR1 and CDR2: MDHEN and SYDVKM. The CDR3 has 14 amino acids. CDR3 residues: CASSPRATNEKLFF. The CDR3, as DNA: TGTGCCAGCAGCCCCCGGGCAACTAATGAAAAACTGTTTTTT.

The chain combines TRBV7-2 with TRBJ1-2, with 9 bases matching TRBD1. CDR3 size: 16 residues. CDR1 and CDR2 (germline): SGHTA, FQGNSA. The ends lost 4 bases at V and 8 bases at J; junction bases unmatched: 14. CDR3 nucleotide sequence: TGTGCCAGCAGCTCGCCGGGACAGGGTCAAAGAAGGGGCTACACCTTC. Protein: CASSSPGQGQRRGYTF.

This clone was found once. The chain joins TRBV11-2 to TRBJ2-1, with 12 positions matching TRBD2. The CDR3 is made up of 16 amino acids. Germline CDR1 reads SGHAT; CDR2 reads FQNNGV. The J segment lost 8 bases and the V segment lost 5 bases, leaving 10 bases of the junction unmatched. CDR3 sequence reads: CASSPRLAGAVHEQFF. The CDR3 coding sequence is TGTGCCAGCAGCCCGAGACTAGCGGGAGCTGTCCATGAGCAGTTCTTC.

The rearrangement uses TRBV27 and TRBJ2-3, with D unresolved. The CDR3 extends over 13 amino acids. The V gene lost 5 bases and the J gene lost 0 bases, with 6 bases spanning the gap. CDR1 and CDR2 from the germline V gene are MNHEY and SMNVEV (reference sequence). The CDR3 coding sequence is TGTGCCAGCAGTCGGCGGAGCACAGATACGCAGTATTTT. Translation gives CASSRRSTDTQYF.

This clone has just one count. The chain employs TRBV6-6 and TRBJ1-2; D gene unclear. The CDR3 loop spans 13 amino acids. CDR1 is MNHNY, CDR2 SVGAGI, per germline (reference sequence). The V end lost 8 bases, the J end lost 2 bases, and 12 bases lay between the germline ends. The CDR3: CASAPTDNYGYTF. As DNA, the CDR3 is TGTGCCAGCGCACCCACAGACAACTATGGCTACACCTTC.

The chain joins TRBV6-5 to TRBJ2-7; tentatively, D is TRBD1 (5 bases). In germline, CDR1 is MNHEY, CDR2 SVGAGI. This CDR3 has 11 amino acids. V shed 5 bases and J shed 5 bases, with 7 bases lying between them. CDR3 sequence (DNA): TGTGCCAGCAGTGGCAGGGACGAGCAGTACTTC. Its translation: CASSGRDEQYF.

CDR3 sequence reads: CASKRTGSEQYF. CDR3 in DNA: TGTGCCAGCAAACGGACAGGGAGCGAGCAGTACTTC. This rearrangement joins TRBV27 to TRBJ2-7, with 8 positions matching TRBD1. The germline gives CDR1 MNHEY, CDR2 SMNVEV (reference sequence). CDR3 length: 12 amino acids. Trimming removed 7 bases from V and 6 bases from J; junction bases left unmatched: 5.

The V and J genes are TRBV19 and TRBJ2-7; TRBD1 aligns across 8 bases. J lost 6 bases, V lost 5 bases, and 9 bases had no gene match. Germline values: CDR1 LNHDA, CDR2 SQIVND (reference sequence). The CDR3 runs to 14 residues. For the CDR3, the DNA is TGTGCCAGTAGTGAGACAGGGGTTGCGGGCGAGCAGTACTTC. Translated: CASSETGVAGEQYF.

The chain links TRBV12-5 to TRBJ2-3, with TRBD2 identical over 13 bases. Looked up from germline, CDR1 is LGHNT and CDR2 is FRNRAP. J was trimmed by 4 bases and V by 5 bases; bases with no gene match: 6. The CDR3 loop spans 16 amino acids. Here the CDR3 DNA reads TGTGCTAGTGGTCCCGGACTAGCGGGAGCGGCAGATACGCAGTATTTT. This codes for CASGPGLAGAADTQYF.

V gene TRBV19 combines with J gene TRBJ2-7, with TRBD2 matching over 11 bases. V was clipped by 4 bases and J by 1 base; unmatched bases: 3. Germline V CDR1 and CDR2: LNHDA, SQIVND (reference sequence). There are 15 residues in the CDR3. The CDR3 DNA is TGTGCCAGTAGTACCCGGACTAGCGGGTCCTACGAGCAGTACTTC. As protein: CASSTRTSGSYEQYF. The full variable domain, its missing parts supplied by reference TRBV19 and TRBJ2-7, is DGGITQSPKYLFRKEGQNVTLSCEQNLNHDAMYWYRQDPGQGLRLIYYSQIVNDFQKGDIAEGYSVSREKKESFPLTVTSAQKNPTAFYLCASSTRTSGSYEQYFGPGTRLTVT.

The chain employs TRBV2 and TRBJ1-4; TRBD1 aligns across 7 bases. Unmatched junction bases numbered 4, after V lost 4 bases and J lost 2 bases. This CDR3 has 15 amino acids. CDR1 SNHLY and CDR2 FYNNEI come from the germline V gene. CDR3 sequence: CASSVGGATNEKLFF. The CDR3 DNA sequence: TGTGCCAGCAGTGTAGGGGGCGCGACTAATGAAAAACTGTTTTTT. The full variable domain, rest sourced from reference TRBV2 and TRBJ1-4, is EPEVTQTPSHQVTQMGQEVILRCVPISNHLYFYWYRQILGQKVEFLVSFYNNEISEKSEIFDDQFSVERPDGSNFTLKIRSTKLEDSAMYFCASSVGGATNEKLFFGSGTQLSVL.

The chain recombines TRBV10-3 with TRBJ2-1; TRBD1 might be the D (8 bases). Germline CDR1 ENHRY, CDR2 SYGVKD. The germline V and J ends were trimmed by 7 bases and 5 bases, with 18 bases remaining between them. The CDR3 is 15 amino acids. The CDR3 DNA reads TGTGCCATCACCTACGGACAGGGAGGGAACAATGAGCAGTTCTTC. Protein product: CAITYGQGGNNEQFF.

The CDR3 DNA reads TGTGCCAGCAGTGAGATGGGACAGATGAACACTGAAGCTTTCTTT. Encoded protein: CASSEMGQMNTEAFF. The genes are TRBV6-1 and TRBJ1-1; 7 bases map to TRBD1. V was clipped by 3 bases and J by 0 bases; unmatched bases: 4. CDR1 and CDR2 from the germline V gene are MNHNS and SASEGT. The CDR3 extends over 15 amino acids.

The chain is built from TRBV19 and TRBJ2-3; 9 nucleotides align to TRBD2. Germline V gene sequence: CDR1 LNHDA, CDR2 SQIVND (reference sequence). Trimming cost V 3 bases and J 0 bases; bases outside gene matches: 7. This CDR3 contains 17 residues. The CDR3 DNA follows: TGTGCCAGTAGTATGGTTGGCGGGGGGGGAAGCACAGATACGCAGTATTTT. Its protein product is CASSMVGGGGSTDTQYF.

The chain carries TRBV6-1 and TRBJ1-2; D is unclear. Per germline, CDR1 MNHNS and CDR2 SASEGT. V lost 4 bases and J lost 4, with 7 bases in between. The CDR3 is 12 amino acids. The CDR3 is CASSVFGYGYTF. As DNA, the CDR3 is TGTGCCAGCAGTGTTTTCGGCTATGGCTACACCTTC.

This chain connects TRBV29-1 to TRBJ2-7; 14 positions agree with TRBD2. Losses at the gene ends were 7 bases for V and 5 bases for J; bases not matched to a gene: 4. Looked up from germline, CDR1 is SQVTM and CDR2 is ANQGSEA. This CDR3 spans 13 amino acids. DNA for the CDR3: TGCAGCGGGGGACTAGCGGGAGAGAACGAGCAGTACTTC. This codes for CSGGLAGENEQYF.

V and J are TRBV4-1 and TRBJ1-2; a weak D match, TRBD1 (5 bases). This CDR3 comprises 16 residues. V dropped 0 bases and J dropped 2 bases, with 13 bases sitting between them. Per germline, CDR1 MGHRA and CDR2 YSYEKL. Here the CDR3 reads CASSQDLATDNYGYTF. The CDR3 nucleotides are TGCGCCAGCAGCCAAGATCTGGCGACAGACAACTATGGCTACACCTTC.

This clone is labeled as medium-sized. The chain uses TRBV5-5 and TRBJ2-7, with D maybe TRBD2 (6 bases). The CDR3 has 14 amino acids. The V end lost 0 bases, the J end lost 7 bases, and 14 bases lay between the germline ends. CDR1 is SGHKS, CDR2 YYEKEE, per germline (reference sequence). CDR3 amino acids: CASSLAKGTWEQYF. CDR3 nucleotides: TGTGCCAGCAGCTTGGCGAAGGGGACTTGGGAGCAGTACTTC.

The chain carries TRBV9 and TRBJ1-1; D is unresolved. The CDR3 consists of 14 residues. Germline loops: CDR1 SGDLS, CDR2 YYNGEE. Trimming pared 0 bases from V and 0 bases from J, leaving 6 bases between. The DNA of the CDR3 is TGTGCCAGCAGCGTAGCACAGATGAACACTGAAGCTTTCTTT. Translating gives CASSVAQMNTEAFF.

The chain carries TRBV7-9 and TRBJ2-7; a weak D match, TRBD2 (7 bases). The CDR3 loop spans 12 amino acids. Trimming took 4 bases from V and 6 from J, leaving 10 bases between them. The germline CDR1 and CDR2 sequences are SEHNR and FQNEAQ (reference sequence). The CDR3 coding sequence is TGTGCCAGCAGCTGGGGGGGCGGCGAGCAGTACTTC. It specifies CASSWGGGEQYF.

This chain uses TRBV7-9 with TRBJ2-7; D is possibly TRBD1 (5 bases). Germline V gives CDR1 SEHNR, CDR2 FQNEAQ (reference sequence). V was clipped by 4 bases and J by 3 bases, with 16 bases between them. The CDR3 has 15 residues. For the CDR3, the DNA is TGTGCCAGCAGCTCTAGGGGCAAACCCTACTACGAGCAGTACTTC. It codes for CASSSRGKPYYEQYF.